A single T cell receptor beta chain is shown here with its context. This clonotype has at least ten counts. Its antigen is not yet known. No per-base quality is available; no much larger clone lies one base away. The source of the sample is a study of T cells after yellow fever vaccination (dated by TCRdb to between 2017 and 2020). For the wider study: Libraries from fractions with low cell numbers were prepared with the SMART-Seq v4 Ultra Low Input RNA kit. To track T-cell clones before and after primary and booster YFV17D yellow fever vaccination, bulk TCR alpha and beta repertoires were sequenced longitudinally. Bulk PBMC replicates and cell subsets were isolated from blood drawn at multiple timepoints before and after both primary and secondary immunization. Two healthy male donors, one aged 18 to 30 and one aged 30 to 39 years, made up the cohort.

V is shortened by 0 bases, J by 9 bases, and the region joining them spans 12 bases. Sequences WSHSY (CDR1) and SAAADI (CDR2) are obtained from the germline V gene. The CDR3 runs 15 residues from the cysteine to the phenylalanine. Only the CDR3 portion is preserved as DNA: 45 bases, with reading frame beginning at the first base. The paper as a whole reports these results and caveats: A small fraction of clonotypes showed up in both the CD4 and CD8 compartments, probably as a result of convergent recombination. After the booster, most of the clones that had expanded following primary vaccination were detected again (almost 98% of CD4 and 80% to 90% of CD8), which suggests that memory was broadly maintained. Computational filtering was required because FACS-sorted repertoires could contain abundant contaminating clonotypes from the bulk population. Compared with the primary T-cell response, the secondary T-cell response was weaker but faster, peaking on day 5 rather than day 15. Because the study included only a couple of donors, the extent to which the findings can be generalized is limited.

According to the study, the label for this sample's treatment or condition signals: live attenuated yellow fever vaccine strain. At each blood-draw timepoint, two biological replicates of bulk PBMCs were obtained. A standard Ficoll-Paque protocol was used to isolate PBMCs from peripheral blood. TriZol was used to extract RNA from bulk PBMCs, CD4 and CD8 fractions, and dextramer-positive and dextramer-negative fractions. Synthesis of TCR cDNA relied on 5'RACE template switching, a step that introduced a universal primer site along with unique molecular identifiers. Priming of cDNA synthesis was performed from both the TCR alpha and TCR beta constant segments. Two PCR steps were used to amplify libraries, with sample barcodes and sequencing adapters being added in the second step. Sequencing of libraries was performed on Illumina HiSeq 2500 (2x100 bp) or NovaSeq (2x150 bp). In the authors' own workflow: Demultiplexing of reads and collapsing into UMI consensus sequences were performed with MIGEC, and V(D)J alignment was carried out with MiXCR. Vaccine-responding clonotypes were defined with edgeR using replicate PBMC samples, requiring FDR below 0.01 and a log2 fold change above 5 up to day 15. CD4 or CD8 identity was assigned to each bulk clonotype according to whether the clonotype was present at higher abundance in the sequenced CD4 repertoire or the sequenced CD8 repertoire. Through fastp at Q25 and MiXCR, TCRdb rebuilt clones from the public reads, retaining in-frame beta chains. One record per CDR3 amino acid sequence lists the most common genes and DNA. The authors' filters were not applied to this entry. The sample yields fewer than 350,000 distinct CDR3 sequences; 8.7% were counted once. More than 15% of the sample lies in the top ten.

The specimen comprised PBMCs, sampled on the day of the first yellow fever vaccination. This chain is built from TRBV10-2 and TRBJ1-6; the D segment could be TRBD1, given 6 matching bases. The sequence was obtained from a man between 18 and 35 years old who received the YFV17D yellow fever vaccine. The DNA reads TGCGCCAGCAGTGAGTCAATATCGGGGGCTTCACCCCTCCACTTT. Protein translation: CASSESISGASPLHF.